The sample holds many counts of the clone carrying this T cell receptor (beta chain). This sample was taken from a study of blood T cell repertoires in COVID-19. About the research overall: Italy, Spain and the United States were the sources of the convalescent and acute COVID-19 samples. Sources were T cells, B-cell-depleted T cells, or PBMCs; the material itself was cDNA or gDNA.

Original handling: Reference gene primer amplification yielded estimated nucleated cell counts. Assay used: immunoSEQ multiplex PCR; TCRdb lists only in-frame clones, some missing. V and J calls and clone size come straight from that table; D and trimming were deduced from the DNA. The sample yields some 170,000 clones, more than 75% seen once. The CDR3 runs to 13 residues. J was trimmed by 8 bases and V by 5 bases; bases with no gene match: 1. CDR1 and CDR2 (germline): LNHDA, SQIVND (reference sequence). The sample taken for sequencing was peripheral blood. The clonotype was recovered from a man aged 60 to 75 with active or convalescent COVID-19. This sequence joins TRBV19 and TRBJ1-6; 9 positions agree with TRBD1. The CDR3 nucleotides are TGTGCCAGTAGTGACAGGGGGGATTCACCCCTCCACTTT. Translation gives CASSDRGDSPLHF.